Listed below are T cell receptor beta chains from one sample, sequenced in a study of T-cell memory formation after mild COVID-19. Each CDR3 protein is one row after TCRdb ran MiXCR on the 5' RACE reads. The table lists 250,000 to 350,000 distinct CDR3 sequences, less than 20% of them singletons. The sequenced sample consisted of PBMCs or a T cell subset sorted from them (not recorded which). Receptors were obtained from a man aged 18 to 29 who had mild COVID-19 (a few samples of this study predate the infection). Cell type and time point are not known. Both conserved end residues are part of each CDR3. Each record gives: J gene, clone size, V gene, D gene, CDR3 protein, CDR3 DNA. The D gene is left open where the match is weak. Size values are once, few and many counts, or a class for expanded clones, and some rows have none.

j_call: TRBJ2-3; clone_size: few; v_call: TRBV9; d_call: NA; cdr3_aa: CASSIEGGRFLPDTQYF; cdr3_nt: TGTGCCAGCAGCATAGAGGGGGGAAGGTTCCTACCAGATACGCAGTATTTT
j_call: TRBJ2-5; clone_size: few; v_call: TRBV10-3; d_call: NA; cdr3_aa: CAISDSGETQYF; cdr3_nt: TGTGCCATCAGTGACTCTGGTGAGACCCAGTACTTC
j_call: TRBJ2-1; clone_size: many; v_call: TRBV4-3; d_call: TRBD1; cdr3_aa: CASSLDRGSSYEQFF; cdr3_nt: TGCGCCAGCAGCCTCGACAGGGGGTCTAGTTATGAGCAGTTCTTC
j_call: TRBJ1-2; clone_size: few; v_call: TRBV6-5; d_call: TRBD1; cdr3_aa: CASKRQGWGYTF; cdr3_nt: TGTGCCAGCAAAAGACAGGGATGGGGCTACACCTTC
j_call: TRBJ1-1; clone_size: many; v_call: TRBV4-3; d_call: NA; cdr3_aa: CASIPEAFF; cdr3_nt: TGCGCCAGCATCCCCGAAGCTTTCTTT
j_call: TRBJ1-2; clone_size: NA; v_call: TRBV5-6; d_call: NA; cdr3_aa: CASSLGSTYGYTF; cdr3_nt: TGTGCCAGCAGCTTGGGGTCAACCTATGGCTACACCTTC
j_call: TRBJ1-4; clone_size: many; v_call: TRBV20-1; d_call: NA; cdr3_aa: CSVGGANEKLFF; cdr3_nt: TGCAGTGTTGGGGGGGCTAATGAAAAACTGTTTTTT
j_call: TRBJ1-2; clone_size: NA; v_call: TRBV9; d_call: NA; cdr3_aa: CASSVDHRRNYGYTF; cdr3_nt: TGTGCCAGCAGCGTAGATCACAGGCGTAACTATGGCTACACCTTC
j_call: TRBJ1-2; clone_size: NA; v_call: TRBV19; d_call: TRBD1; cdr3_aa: CASSATGGEPYGYTF; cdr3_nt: TGTGCCAGTAGCGCGACAGGGGGCGAACCCTATGGCTACACCTTC
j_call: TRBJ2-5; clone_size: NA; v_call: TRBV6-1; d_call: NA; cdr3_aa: CASSDPGRETQYF; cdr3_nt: TGTGCCAGCAGTGATCCGGGGAGGGAGACCCAGTACTTC
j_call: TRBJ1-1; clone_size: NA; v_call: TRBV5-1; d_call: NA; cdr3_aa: CASSLAQGNTEAFF; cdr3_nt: TGCGCCAGCAGCTTGGCTCAGGGGAACACTGAAGCTTTCTTT
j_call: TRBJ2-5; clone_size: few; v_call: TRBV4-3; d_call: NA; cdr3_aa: CASSQVGRDGDETQYF; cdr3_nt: TGCGCCAGCAGCCAAGTCGGCCGGGACGGCGACGAGACCCAGTACTTC
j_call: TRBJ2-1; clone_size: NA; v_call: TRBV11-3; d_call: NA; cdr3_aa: CASSYQGPNEQFF; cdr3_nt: TGTGCCAGCAGCTACCAGGGACCCAATGAGCAGTTCTTC
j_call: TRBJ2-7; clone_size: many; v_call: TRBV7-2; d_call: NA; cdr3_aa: CASSWTPATVYEQYF; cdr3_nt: TGTGCCAGCAGCTGGACCCCGGCCACAGTATACGAGCAGTACTTC
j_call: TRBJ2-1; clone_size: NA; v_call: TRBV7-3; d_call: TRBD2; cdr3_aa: CASSSLAGGTNEQFF; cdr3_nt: TGTGCCAGCAGCTCACTAGCGGGGGGGACGAATGAGCAGTTCTTC
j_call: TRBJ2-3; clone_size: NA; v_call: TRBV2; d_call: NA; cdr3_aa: CASKDNTDTQYF; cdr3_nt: TGTGCCAGCAAAGACAACACAGATACGCAGTATTTT
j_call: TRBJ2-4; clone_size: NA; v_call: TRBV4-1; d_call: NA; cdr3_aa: CASSQAGNIQYF; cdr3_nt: TGCGCCAGCAGCCAAGCTGGAAACATTCAGTACTTC
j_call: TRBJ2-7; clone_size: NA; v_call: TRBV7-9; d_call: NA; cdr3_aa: CASSRRDYEQYF; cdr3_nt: TGTGCCAGCAGCCGGAGGGACTACGAGCAGTACTTC
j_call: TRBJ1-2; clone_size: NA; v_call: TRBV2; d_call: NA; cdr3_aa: CASTRGRRDGYTF; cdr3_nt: TGTGCCAGCACCCGGGGGCGCCGGGATGGCTACACCTTC
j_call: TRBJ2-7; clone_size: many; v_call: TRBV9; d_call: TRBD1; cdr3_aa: CASSPRQGAYEQYF; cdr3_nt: TGCGCCAGCAGCCCCCGACAGGGGGCGTACGAGCAGTACTTC
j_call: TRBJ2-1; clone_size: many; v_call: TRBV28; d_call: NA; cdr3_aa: CASSLEGTYNEQFF; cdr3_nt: TGTGCCAGCAGTTTGGAGGGGACCTACAATGAGCAGTTCTTC
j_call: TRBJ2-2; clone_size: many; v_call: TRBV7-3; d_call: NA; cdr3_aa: CASSHPNTGELFF; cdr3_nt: TGTGCCAGCAGCCACCCGAACACCGGGGAGCTGTTTTTT
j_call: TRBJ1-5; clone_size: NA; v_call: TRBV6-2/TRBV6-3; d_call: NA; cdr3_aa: CASSYRGVNQPQHF; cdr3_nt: TGTGCCAGCAGTTACAGGGGGGTCAATCAGCCCCAGCATTTT
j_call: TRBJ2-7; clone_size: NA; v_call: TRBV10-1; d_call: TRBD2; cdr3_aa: CASRAGGLHEQYF; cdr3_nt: TGCGCCAGCAGAGCGGGGGGCCTCCACGAGCAGTACTTC
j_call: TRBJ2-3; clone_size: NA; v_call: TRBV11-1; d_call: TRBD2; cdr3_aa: CASSLTSGGAWNTQYF; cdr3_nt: TGTGCCAGCAGCTTGACTAGCGGGGGGGCCTGGAATACGCAGTATTTT
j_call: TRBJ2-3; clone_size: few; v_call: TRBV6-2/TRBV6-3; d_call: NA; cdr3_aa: CASSYSGDTQYF; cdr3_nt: TGTGCCAGCAGTTACTCGGGAGATACGCAGTATTTT
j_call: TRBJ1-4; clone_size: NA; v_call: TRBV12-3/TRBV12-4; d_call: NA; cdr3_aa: CASSLTATNEKLFF; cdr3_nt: TGTGCCAGCAGTTTGACAGCAACTAATGAAAAACTGTTTTTT
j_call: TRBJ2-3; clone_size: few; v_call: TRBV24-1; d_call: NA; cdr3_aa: CATSEAGYADTQYF; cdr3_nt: TGTGCCACCAGTGAGGCCGGGTACGCAGATACGCAGTATTTT
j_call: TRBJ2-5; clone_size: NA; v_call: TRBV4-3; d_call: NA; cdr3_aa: CASSQDPGKTQYF; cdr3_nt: TGCGCCAGCAGCCAAGATCCTGGGAAGACCCAGTACTTC
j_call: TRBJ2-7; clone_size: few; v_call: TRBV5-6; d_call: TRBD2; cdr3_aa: CASSLVLSGRDYEQYF; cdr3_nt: TGTGCCAGCAGCTTGGTGTTGTCGGGGAGGGACTACGAGCAGTACTTC
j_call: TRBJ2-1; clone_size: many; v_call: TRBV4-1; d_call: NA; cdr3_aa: CASALFGGPDNEQFF; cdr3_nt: TGCGCCAGCGCCCTTTTCGGGGGCCCTGACAATGAGCAGTTCTTC
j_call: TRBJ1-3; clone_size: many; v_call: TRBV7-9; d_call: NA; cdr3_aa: CASSSTRGNTIYF; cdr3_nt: TGTGCCAGCAGCTCGACCCGTGGAAACACCATATATTTT
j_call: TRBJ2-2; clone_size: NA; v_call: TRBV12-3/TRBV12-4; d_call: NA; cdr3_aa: CASRSTGGANTGELFF; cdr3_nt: TGTGCCAGCAGGTCGACGGGCGGGGCGAACACCGGGGAGCTGTTTTTT
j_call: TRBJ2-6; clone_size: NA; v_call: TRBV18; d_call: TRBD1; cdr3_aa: CASSSEQGGGSGANVLTF; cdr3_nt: TGTGCCAGCTCATCGGAACAGGGGGGCGGCTCTGGGGCCAACGTCCTGACTTTC
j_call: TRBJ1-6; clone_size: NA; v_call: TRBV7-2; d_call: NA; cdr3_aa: CASSLGSENSPLHF; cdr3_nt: TGTGCCAGCAGCTTAGGATCCGAGAATTCACCCCTCCACTTT
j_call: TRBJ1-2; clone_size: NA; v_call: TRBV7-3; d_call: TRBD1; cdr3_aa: CASSTSGTGFGYTF; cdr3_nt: TGTGCCAGCAGCACATCCGGGACAGGGTTTGGCTACACCTTC
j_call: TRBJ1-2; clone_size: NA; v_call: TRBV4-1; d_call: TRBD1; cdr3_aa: CASSQAATGGYYGYTF; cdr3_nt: TGCGCCAGCAGCCAAGCCGCGACAGGGGGTTACTATGGCTACACCTTC
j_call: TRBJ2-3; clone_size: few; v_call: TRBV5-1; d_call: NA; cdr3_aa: CASSLRPRSVTRQGGDTQYF; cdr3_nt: TGCGCCAGCAGCCTGAGGCCCCGGAGTGTAACCCGCCAGGGGGGAGATACGCAGTATTTT
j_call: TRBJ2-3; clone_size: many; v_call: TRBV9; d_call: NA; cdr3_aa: CASSVALRDTQYF; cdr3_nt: TGTGCCAGCAGCGTAGCTTTACGAGATACGCAGTATTTT
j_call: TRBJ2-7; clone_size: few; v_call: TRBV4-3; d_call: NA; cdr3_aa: CASSQLGGREQYF; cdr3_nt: TGCGCCAGCAGCCAATTAGGGGGGCGCGAGCAGTACTTC
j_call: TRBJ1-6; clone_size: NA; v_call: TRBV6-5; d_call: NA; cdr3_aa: CASSYSRRTGRVSPLHF; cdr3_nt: TGTGCCAGCAGTTACTCGAGGCGAACAGGGCGTGTGTCACCCCTCCACTTT
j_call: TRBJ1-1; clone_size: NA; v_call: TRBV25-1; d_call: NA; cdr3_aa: CASQWRNTEAFF; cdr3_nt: TGTGCCAGCCAGTGGCGGAACACTGAAGCTTTCTTT
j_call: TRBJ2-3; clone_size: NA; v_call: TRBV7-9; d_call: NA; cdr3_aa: CASSFPTKRDTQYF; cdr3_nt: TGTGCCAGCAGCTTCCCGACAAAGCGAGATACGCAGTATTTT
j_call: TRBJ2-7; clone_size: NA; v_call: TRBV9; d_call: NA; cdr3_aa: CASRWGEQYF; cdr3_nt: TGTGCCAGCAGGTGGGGTGAGCAGTACTTC
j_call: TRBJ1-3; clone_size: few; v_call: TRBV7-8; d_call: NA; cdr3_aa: CASSLRVSGNTIYF; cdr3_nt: TGTGCCAGCAGCTTAAGGGTATCTGGAAACACCATATATTTT
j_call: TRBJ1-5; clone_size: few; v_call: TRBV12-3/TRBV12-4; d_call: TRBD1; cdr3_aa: CASSTQGAGSQPQHF; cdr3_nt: TGTGCCAGCAGCACCCAGGGGGCCGGGAGTCAGCCCCAGCATTTT
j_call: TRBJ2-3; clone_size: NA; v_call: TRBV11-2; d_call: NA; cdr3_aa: CASSLAYLDTQYF; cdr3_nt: TGTGCCAGCAGCTTGGCGTACCTGGATACGCAGTATTTT
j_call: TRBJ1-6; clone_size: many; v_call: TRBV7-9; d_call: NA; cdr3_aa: CASSLRNVSPLHF; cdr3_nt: TGTGCCAGCAGCCTTAGGAACGTGTCACCCCTCCACTTT
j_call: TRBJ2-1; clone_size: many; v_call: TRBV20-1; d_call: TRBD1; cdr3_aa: CSATQDRGLVDEQFF; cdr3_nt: TGCAGTGCTACCCAGGACAGGGGGCTTGTCGATGAGCAGTTCTTC
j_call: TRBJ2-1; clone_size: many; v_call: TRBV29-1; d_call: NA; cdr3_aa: CSVDRGVNEQFF; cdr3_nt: TGCAGCGTTGACAGGGGGGTCAATGAGCAGTTCTTC
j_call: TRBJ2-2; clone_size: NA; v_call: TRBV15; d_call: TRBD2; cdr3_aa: CATSRRGGAGMELFF; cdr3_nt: TGTGCCACCAGTAGGCGCGGGGGGGCCGGTATGGAGCTGTTTTTT
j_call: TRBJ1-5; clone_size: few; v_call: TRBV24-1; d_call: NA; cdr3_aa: CATSQAGRANQPQHF; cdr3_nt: TGTGCCACCAGTCAGGCAGGGAGAGCCAATCAGCCCCAGCATTTT
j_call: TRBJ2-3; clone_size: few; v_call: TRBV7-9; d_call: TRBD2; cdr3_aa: CASRSGLAGKTSTDTQYF; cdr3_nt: TGTGCCAGCAGGTCGGGACTAGCGGGGAAAACTAGCACAGATACGCAGTATTTT
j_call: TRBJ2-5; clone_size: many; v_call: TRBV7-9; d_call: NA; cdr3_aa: CASSPPGLMKETQYF; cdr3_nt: TGTGCCAGCAGCCCTCCGGGACTGATGAAAGAGACCCAGTACTTC